Following are 22 T cell receptor beta chains from one sample sequenced in a study of cytomegalovirus exposure and HLA in healthy donors. Both 60 Vbeta primers and 13 Jbeta primers went into the PCR. Sequencing was performed with immunoSEQ multiplex PCR; in TCRdb, only in-frame clones are kept and a portion is missing. The sample has 100,000 to 150,000 clones, around 80% seen once. Specimen: PBMCs. Receptor source: a man aged 25 to 45 in good health and CMV-seropositive.

This chain connects TRBV2 to TRBJ2-5; D gene unclear. CDR1 and CDR2 (germline): SNHLY, FYNNEI. Trimming removed 6 bases from V and 0 bases from J, with 5 bases in between. The CDR3 loop spans 12 amino acids. CDR3 sequence reads: CASRSDQETQYF. CDR3 coding DNA: TGTGCCAGCAGATCAGACCAAGAGACCCAGTACTTC.

The V gene is TRBV10-1, the J gene TRBJ2-7, with 13 bases that match TRBD2. The V segment lost 2 bases and the J segment 7 bases; nucleotides outside the gene matches: 11. CDR1 and CDR2 (germline): WNHNN, SYGVQD (reference sequence). The CDR3 spans 17 residues. The CDR3 reads CASSERTSGGDLLEQYF. The CDR3 nucleotides are TGCGCCAGCAGTGAGCGGACTAGCGGGGGAGACCTGTTAGAGCAGTACTTC.

The chain joins TRBV6-5 to TRBJ2-5, with D possibly TRBD2 on 6 matching bases. The DNA matches TRBJ2-7 better at its end, which makes the J call doubtful. The CDR3 has 15 residues. CDR1 is MNHEY and CDR2 is SVGAGI in the germline V gene. For the CDR3, the DNA is TGTGCCAGCAGTTACTCAGGCGGGATCGTCTACGAGCAGTACTTC. Translated, it gives CASSYSGGIVYEQYF.

There are a few counts of this clone. The chain employs TRBV6-1 and TRBJ1-6; 7 bases map to TRBD1. CDR3 length equals 14 residues. The V and J ends lost 6 bases and 5 bases, in that order; junction bases with no gene match: 4. Germline-derived CDR1 and CDR2 are MNHNS and SASEGT. The DNA for the CDR3 is TGTGCCAGCAGGGGGACAGTCGATAATTCACCCCTCCACTTT. It translates to CASRGTVDNSPLHF.

The V call is TRBV28, the J call TRBJ2-2; no clear D gene. V shed 6 bases and J shed 7 bases, with 27 bases lying between them. This CDR3 spans 18 amino acids. CDR1 is MDHEN and CDR2 is SYDVKM in the germline V gene. The CDR3 DNA follows: TGTGCCAGCAGCCCCCTCCAGGTCCCGTATCCAGGTCGCGGGGAGCTGTTTTTT. Its protein product is CASSPLQVPYPGRGELFF.

The chain couples TRBV4-3 to TRBJ2-1, with a tentative D call TRBD2 (6 bases). This CDR3 spans 15 amino acids. V gave up 2 bases and J gave up 10 bases, with 18 bases separating them. Germline CDR1 LGHNA, CDR2 YSLEER. CDR3 region: CASSQSWVGGEEQFF. CDR3 nucleotides: TGCGCCAGCAGCCAATCTTGGGTCGGCGGGGAAGAGCAGTTCTTC.

The rearrangement uses TRBV11-2 and TRBJ2-4; TRBD2 aligns across 14 bases. With V trimmed by 1 base and J by 3 bases, 5 bases remained unmatched. This CDR3 contains 18 residues. Germline lookup yields CDR1 SGHAT and CDR2 FQNNGV. As DNA, the CDR3 is TGTGCCAGCAGCTTAGCCCCGGGACTAGCGGGAGTCAAAAACATTCAGTACTTC. This encodes CASSLAPGLAGVKNIQYF. Looking up the rest from reference TRBV11-2 and TRBJ2-4 gives the full variable domain: EAGVAQSPRYKIIEKRQSVAFWCNPISGHATLYWYQQILGQGPKLLIQFQNNGVVDDSQLPKDRFSAERLKGVDSTLKIQPAKLEDSAVYLCASSLAPGLAGVKNIQYFGAGTRLSVL.

The chain recombines TRBV11-2 with TRBJ1-1, with 7 bases fitting TRBD1. CDR1 is SGHAT and CDR2 is FQNNGV in the germline V gene. V lost 5 bases and J lost 3; bases outside the gene matches: 12. This CDR3 comprises 16 residues. This chain's CDR3 is CASSLKTGSLYTEAFF. The CDR3 DNA follows: TGTGCCAGCAGCCTGAAGACAGGGAGTTTGTACACTGAAGCTTTCTTT.

This chain uses TRBV4-3 with TRBJ1-6; 7 nucleotides line up with TRBD1. The ends lost 3 bases at V and 9 bases at J; junction bases unmatched: 11. This CDR3 contains 16 residues. The germline gives CDR1 LGHNA, CDR2 YSLEER. The CDR3 loop is CASSHGEGTESSPLHF. As DNA, the CDR3 is TGCGCCAGCAGCCATGGCGAAGGGACAGAGTCTTCACCCCTCCACTTT.

This chain links TRBV4-3 with TRBJ2-1; no clear D gene. Trimming removed 0 bases from V and 11 bases from J, with 17 bases in between. This CDR3 has 15 residues. Germline V gene lookup returns CDR1 LGHNA and CDR2 YSLEER. Here the CDR3 reads CASSQERGYGVQQFF. The CDR3 nucleotides read TGCGCCAGCAGCCAAGAAAGAGGCTATGGTGTACAGCAGTTCTTC.

V gene TRBV29-1 combines with J gene TRBJ1-2; D is possibly TRBD1 (6 bases). This CDR3 has 13 residues. CDR1 and CDR2 from the germline V gene are SQVTM and ANQGSEA. V was clipped by 7 bases and J by 8 bases, with 20 bases between them. This chain's CDR3 is CSAETGPAMGYTF. The CDR3 DNA sequence: TGCAGCGCCGAGACAGGACCTGCTATGGGCTACACCTTC.

This rearrangement joins TRBV6-1 to TRBJ2-3; D is perhaps TRBD1 (6 bases). V lost 1 base and J 3 bases, leaving 11 bases between the germline ends. Germline V CDR1 and CDR2: MNHNS, SASEGT. This CDR3 contains 15 residues. The CDR3 sequence: CASSEVSGETDTQYF. The CDR3 DNA is TGTGCCAGCAGTGAAGTGTCAGGGGAAACAGATACGCAGTATTTT.

The J gene is TRBJ2-1, the V gene TRBV5-1; TRBD2 matches at 11 bases. After removal of 4 bases from V and 2 bases from J, the junction contained 2 bases not matched to a gene. This CDR3 comprises 15 residues. Germline V CDR1 and CDR2: SGHRS, YFSETQ. The CDR3 spells CASSTGLAAYNEQFF. In DNA, the CDR3 is TGCGCCAGCAGCACGGGACTAGCGGCCTACAATGAGCAGTTCTTC. Combining the CDR3 with reference TRBV5-1 and TRBJ2-1 gives the whole variable domain KAGVTQTPRYLIKTRGQQVTLSCSPISGHRSVSWYQQTPGQGLQFLFEYFSETQRNKGNFPGRFSGRQFSNSRSEMNVSTLELGDSALYLCASSTGLAAYNEQFFGPGTRLTVL.

This clone has only a few counts. The rearrangement joins TRBV10-2 to TRBJ2-5, with TRBD1 matching over 7 bases. Germline V gives CDR1 WSHSY, CDR2 SAAADI. With 10 bases clipped from V and 2 bases from J, the junction kept 13 bases outside the gene matches. The CDR3 runs to 15 residues. The CDR3 loop reads CATQRWDRIQETQYF. CDR3 sequence (DNA): TGCGCCACGCAGCGGTGGGACAGAATACAAGAGACCCAGTACTTC.

The V gene is TRBV5-1, the J gene TRBJ1-2, with 10 bases aligning to TRBD1. Germline CDR1 reads SGHRS; CDR2 reads YFSETQ. The CDR3 runs 13 residues. J lost 3 bases, V lost 5 bases, and 1 base had no gene match. CDR3 DNA: TGCGCCAGCAGGACAGGGGGCGACTATGGCTACACCTTC. Its protein product is CASRTGGDYGYTF.

This chain links TRBV11-3 with TRBJ2-5, with 10 bases aligning to TRBD1. The CDR3 contains 17 residues. The V gene end was trimmed by 5 bases and the J gene end by 5 bases; junction bases not matched to a gene: 14. Germline V gene lookup returns CDR1 SGHNT and CDR2 YENEEA. CDR3 loop: CASSHPPPGQGMETQYF. CDR3 DNA: TGTGCCAGCAGCCACCCCCCCCCGGGACAGGGGATGGAGACCCAGTACTTC.

The gene calls are TRBV4-3 and TRBJ2-7; 7 bases map to TRBD1. Germline trimming cut 4 bases from V and 3 bases from J; bases unmatched to any gene: 6. CDR3 length: 14 amino acids. The germline V gene has CDR1 LGHNA and CDR2 YSLEER. The CDR3, as DNA: TGCGCCAGCAGCCGGCTAGGACAGGACTACGAGCAGTACTTC. Its protein product is CASSRLGQDYEQYF.

The chain recombines TRBV7-2 with TRBJ1-5, with D maybe TRBD1 (5 bases). Per the germline V gene, CDR1 is SGHTA and CDR2 is FQGNSA. The CDR3 covers 13 residues. Trimming took 4 bases from V and 3 from J, leaving 7 bases between them. The CDR3 DNA reads TGTGCCAGCAGCTACAGGTACAATCAGCCCCAGCATTTT. Translating gives CASSYRYNQPQHF.

The gene calls are TRBV7-6 and TRBJ2-7, with no clear D. The CDR3 consists of 15 residues. Trimming pared 5 bases from V and 4 bases from J, leaving 18 bases between. Per the germline V gene, CDR1 is SGHVS and CDR2 is FNYEAQ. The CDR3 loop is CASSIGRGVLYEQYF. The CDR3 nucleotides read TGTGCCAGCAGCATCGGTCGAGGCGTCCTATACGAGCAGTACTTC.

This clone has a handful of counts. The chain employs TRBV7-2 and TRBJ2-7; TRBD2 is a possible D gene (6 bases). CDR1 SGHTA and CDR2 FQGNSA come from the germline V gene. Trimming took 5 bases from V and 2 from J, leaving 16 bases between them. The CDR3 is made up of 15 amino acids. The CDR3 spells CASSPNLGGAYEQYF. The CDR3 bases are TGTGCCAGCAGCCCTAATCTGGGAGGAGCCTACGAGCAGTACTTC.

The gene calls are TRBV5-1 and TRBJ1-4; 10 bases line up with TRBD1. This CDR3 has 16 amino acids. The trim removed 4 bases at V and 5 bases at J, leaving 8 bases unmatched. The germline CDR1 and CDR2 sequences are SGHRS and YFSETQ. The CDR3 nucleotides are TGCGCCAGCAGCCTCGGCCCGGGACAGGGGAATGAAAAACTGTTTTTT. Its protein product is CASSLGPGQGNEKLFF. Together with reference TRBV5-1 and TRBJ1-4, the CDR3 gives the full variable domain: KAGVTQTPRYLIKTRGQQVTLSCSPISGHRSVSWYQQTPGQGLQFLFEYFSETQRNKGNFPGRFSGRQFSNSRSEMNVSTLELGDSALYLCASSLGPGQGNEKLFFGSGTQLSVL.

V is TRBV7-2 and J is TRBJ2-1; no reliable D call. The CDR3 spans 17 residues. Per germline, CDR1 SGHTA and CDR2 FQGNSA. V was trimmed by 5 bases and J by 6 bases, leaving 23 bases between them. CDR3 region: CASSQRTTALNSNEQFF. DNA of the CDR3: TGTGCCAGCAGCCAACGAACTACTGCCCTAAATAGCAATGAGCAGTTCTTC.